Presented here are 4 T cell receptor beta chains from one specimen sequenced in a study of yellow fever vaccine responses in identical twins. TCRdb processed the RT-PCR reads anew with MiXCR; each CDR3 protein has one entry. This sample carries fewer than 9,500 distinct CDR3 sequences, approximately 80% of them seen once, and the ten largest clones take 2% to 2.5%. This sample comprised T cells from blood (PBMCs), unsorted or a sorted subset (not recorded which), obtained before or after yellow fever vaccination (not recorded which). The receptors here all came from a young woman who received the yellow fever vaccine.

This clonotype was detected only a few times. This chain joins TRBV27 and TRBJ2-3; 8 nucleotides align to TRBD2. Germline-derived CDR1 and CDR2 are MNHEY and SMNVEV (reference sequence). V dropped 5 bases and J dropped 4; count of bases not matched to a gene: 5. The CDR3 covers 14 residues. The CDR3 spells CASSPLGGADTQYF. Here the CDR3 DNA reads TGTGCCAGCAGTCCCCTCGGGGGGGCAGATACGCAGTATTTT.

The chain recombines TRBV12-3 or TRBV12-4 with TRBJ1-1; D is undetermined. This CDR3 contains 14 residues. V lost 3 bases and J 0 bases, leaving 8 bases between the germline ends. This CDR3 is CASSLSQLNTEAFF. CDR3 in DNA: TGTGCCAGCAGTTTGAGTCAGCTGAACACTGAAGCTTTCTTT.

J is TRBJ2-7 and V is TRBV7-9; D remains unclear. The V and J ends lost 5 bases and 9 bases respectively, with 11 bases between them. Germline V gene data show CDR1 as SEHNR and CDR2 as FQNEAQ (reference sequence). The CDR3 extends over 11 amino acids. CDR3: CASSASGGQYF. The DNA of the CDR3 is TGTGCCAGCAGCGCATCGGGCGGGCAGTACTTC. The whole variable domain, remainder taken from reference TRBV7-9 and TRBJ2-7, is DTGVSQNPRHKITKRGQNVTFRCDPISEHNRLYWYRQTLGQGPEFLTYFQNEAQLEKSRLLSDRFSAERPKGSFSTLEIQRTEQGDSAMYLCASSASGGQYFGPGTRLTVT.

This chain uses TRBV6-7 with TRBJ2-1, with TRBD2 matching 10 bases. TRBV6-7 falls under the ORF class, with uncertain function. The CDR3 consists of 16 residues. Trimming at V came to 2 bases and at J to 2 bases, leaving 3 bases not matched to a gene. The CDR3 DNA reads TGTGCCAGCAGTTACGAGCGGGAGGGCCCCTACAATGAGCAGTTCTTC. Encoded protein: CASSYEREGPYNEQFF.